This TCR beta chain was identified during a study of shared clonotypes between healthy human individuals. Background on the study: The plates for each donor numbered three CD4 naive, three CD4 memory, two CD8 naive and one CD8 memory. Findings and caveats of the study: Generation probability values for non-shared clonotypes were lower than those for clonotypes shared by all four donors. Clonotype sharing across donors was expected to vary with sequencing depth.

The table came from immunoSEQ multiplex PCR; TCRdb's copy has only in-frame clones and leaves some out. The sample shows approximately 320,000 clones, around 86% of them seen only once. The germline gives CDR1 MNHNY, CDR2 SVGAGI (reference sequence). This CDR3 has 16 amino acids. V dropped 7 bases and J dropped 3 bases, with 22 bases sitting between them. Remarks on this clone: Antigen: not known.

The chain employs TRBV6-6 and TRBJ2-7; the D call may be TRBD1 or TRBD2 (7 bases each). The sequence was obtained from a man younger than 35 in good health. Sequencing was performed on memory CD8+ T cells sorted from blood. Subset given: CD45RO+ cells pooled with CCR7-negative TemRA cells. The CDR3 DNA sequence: TGTGCCAGCACCTTCACCTGGGAGGGGGCAATCTACGAGCAGTACTTC. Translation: CASTFTWEGAIYEQYF.